This T cell receptor (beta chain) was captured by sequencing in a study of cytomegalovirus exposure and HLA in healthy donors. Study-level points and caveats: Later work found that TCR association rates differed between HLA loci; DRB1 had the most and HLA-C the fewest. In a later analysis, at a false discovery rate of 0.05, over 15,000 TCR beta sequences were associated with HLA alleles. An Asian-associated ancestry cluster reportedly showed fewer N-insertions than the roughly 600-donor mean in a later analysis.

It was with 60 Vbeta and 13 Jbeta primers that the PCR ran. As handled by the study authors: Later, 65 million to 90 million unique TCR beta chains were counted in an analysis, and about 10 million of them were shared. Produced via immunoSEQ multiplex PCR; TCRdb's table is partial and in-frame only. V and J calls and clone size follow that table, whereas D and trimming were derived from the DNA. Of 100,000 to 150,000 clones detected, 70% to 80% appear once; the ten largest clones hold around 2.5%. With regard to this clone: Its antigen is currently unknown.

Sequencing was done on a sample of PBMCs. This sequence was found in a woman aged 55-70 years in good health and CMV-seropositive.

CDR3 loop: CASSPLGGSSPLHF. CDR3 sequence (DNA): TGTGCCAGCAGCCCATTAGGGGGTAGTTCACCCCTCCACTTT. The chain combines TRBV2 with TRBJ1-6; the D gene is possibly TRBD1 (6 bases). Trimming shortened V by 6 bases and J by 9 bases, and 15 bases separated the two germline ends. The CDR3 runs to 14 residues. The V gene's germline CDR1 is SNHLY and CDR2 FYNNEI. Using reference TRBV2 and TRBJ1-6 for the parts outside the CDR3, the full variable domain is EPEVTQTPSHQVTQMGQEVILRCVPISNHLYFYWYRQILGQKVEFLVSFYNNEISEKSEIFDDQFSVERPDGSNFTLKIRSTKLEDSAMYFCASSPLGGSSPLHFGNGTRLTVT.